This T cell receptor beta chain emerged from a study of blood T cell repertoires in COVID-19. Turning to the study itself: Collection of acute and convalescent COVID-19 samples took place in the United States, Italy and Spain. PBMCs, B-cell-depleted T cells, or T cells were the source of the cDNA or gDNA that made up the material.

Authors' analysis steps: Amplified reference gene primers provided the basis for estimating nucleated cell counts. Profiled with immunoSEQ multiplex PCR; TCRdb holds only in-frame clones, not every one. V, J and clone size derive from that table, while D and trimming were established from the DNA sequence. In the table there are 300,000 to 350,000 clones, about 91% of which are singletons. The junction had 7 bases not matched to a gene; V was cut back by 5 bases and J by 5 bases. Looked up from germline, CDR1 is SGHNT and CDR2 is YENEEA. The CDR3 has 15 amino acids. The clonotype was recovered from a woman aged 25 to 45 with COVID-19, enrolled during active disease. Sequenced sample: peripheral blood. This chain links TRBV11-3 with TRBJ2-3, with 10 nucleotides matching TRBD2. Here the CDR3 reads CASSLTSGAIDTQYF. CDR3 bases: TGTGCCAGCAGCCTAACTAGCGGGGCCATAGATACGCAGTATTTT.